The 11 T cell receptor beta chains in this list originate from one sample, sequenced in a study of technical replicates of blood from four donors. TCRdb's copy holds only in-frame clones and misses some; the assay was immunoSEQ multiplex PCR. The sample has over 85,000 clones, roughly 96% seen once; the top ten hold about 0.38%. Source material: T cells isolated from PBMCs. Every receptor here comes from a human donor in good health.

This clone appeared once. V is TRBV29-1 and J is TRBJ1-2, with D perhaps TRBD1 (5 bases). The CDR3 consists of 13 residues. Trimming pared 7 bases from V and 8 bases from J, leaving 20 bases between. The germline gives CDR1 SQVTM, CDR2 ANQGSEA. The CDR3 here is CSGELGGARGYTF. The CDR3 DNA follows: TGCAGCGGGGAATTGGGGGGAGCTAGAGGCTACACCTTC.

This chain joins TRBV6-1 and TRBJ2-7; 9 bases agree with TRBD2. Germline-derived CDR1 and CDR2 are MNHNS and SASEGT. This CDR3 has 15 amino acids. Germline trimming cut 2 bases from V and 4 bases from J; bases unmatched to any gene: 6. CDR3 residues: CASSEQGLAGYEQYF. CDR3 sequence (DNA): TGTGCCAGCAGTGAACAGGGCCTAGCGGGATACGAGCAGTACTTC.

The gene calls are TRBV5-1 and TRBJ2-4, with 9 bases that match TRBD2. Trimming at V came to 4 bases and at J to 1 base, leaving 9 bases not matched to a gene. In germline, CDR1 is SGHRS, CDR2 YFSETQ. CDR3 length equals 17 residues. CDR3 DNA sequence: TGCGCCAGCAGCGGTTATAGCGGGAGAGGTGCCAAAAACATTCAGTACTTC. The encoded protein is CASSGYSGRGAKNIQYF.

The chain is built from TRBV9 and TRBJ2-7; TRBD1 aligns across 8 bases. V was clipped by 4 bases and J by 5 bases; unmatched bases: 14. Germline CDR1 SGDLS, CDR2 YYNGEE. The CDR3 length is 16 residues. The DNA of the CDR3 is TGTGCCAGCAGCCAGCCGCGAGCAGGGGGCGTCCACGAGCAGTACTTC. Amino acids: CASSQPRAGGVHEQYF.

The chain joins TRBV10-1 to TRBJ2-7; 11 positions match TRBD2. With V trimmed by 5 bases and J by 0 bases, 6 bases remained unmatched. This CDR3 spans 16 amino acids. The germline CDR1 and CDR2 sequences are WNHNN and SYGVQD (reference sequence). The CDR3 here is CASSISGTSGSYEQYF. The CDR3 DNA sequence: TGCGCCAGCAGTATATCCGGGACTAGCGGCTCCTACGAGCAGTACTTC.

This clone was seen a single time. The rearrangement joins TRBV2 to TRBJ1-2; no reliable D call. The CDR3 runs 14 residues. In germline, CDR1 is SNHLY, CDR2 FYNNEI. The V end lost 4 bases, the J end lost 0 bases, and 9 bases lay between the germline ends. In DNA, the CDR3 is TGTGCCAGCAGTGGGGAACTAGCTAACTATGGCTACACCTTC. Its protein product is CASSGELANYGYTF.

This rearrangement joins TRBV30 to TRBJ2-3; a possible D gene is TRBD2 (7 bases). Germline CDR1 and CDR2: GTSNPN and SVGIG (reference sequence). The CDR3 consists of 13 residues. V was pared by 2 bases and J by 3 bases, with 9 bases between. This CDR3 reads CAWSSGTTDTQYF. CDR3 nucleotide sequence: TGTGCCTGGAGTAGCGGGACAACAGATACGCAGTATTTT. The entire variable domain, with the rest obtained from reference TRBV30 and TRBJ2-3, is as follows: SQTIHQWPATLVQPVGSPLSLECTVEGTSNPNLYWYRQAAGRGLQLLFYSVGIGQISSEVPQNLSASRPQDRQFILSSKKLLLSDSGFYLCAWSSGTTDTQYFGPGTRLTVL.

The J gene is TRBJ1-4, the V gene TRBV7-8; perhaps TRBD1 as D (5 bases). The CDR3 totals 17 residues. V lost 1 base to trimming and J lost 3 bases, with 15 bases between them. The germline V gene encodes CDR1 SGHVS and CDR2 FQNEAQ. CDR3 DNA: TGTGCCAGCAGCTTAGAGCTCAGGGAGGTTTCTAATGAAAAACTGTTTTTT. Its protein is CASSLELREVSNEKLFF.

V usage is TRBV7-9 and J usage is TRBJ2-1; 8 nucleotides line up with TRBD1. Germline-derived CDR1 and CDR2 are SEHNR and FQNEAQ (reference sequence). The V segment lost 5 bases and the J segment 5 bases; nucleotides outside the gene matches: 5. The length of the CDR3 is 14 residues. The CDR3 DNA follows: TGTGCCAGCAGCGAACCCAGGGGGCACAATGAGCAGTTCTTC. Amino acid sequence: CASSEPRGHNEQFF.

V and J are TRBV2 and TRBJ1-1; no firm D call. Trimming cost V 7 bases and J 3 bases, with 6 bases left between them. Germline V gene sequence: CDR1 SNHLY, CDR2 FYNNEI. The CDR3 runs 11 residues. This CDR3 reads CASILYTEAFF. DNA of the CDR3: TGTGCCAGCATACTGTACACTGAAGCTTTCTTT.

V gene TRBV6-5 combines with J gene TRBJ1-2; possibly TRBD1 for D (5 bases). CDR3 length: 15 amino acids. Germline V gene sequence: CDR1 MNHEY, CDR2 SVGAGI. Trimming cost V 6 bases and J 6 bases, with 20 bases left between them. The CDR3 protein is CASSYGHLGPDGYTF. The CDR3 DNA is TGTGCCAGCAGCTACGGACACCTCGGGCCAGATGGCTACACCTTC.